This T cell receptor (beta chain) is drawn from a study of immune heterogeneity within non-small cell lung tumors. Whole-study results and caveats: The study found identical dominant CDR3 beta clonotypes recurring across tumor sites within a patient, alongside site-unique high-frequency clones. Local T-cell clonality and local tumor mutational burden correlated moderately but significantly (R about 0.34). Largely distinct from one individual patient to the next were the high-frequency T-cell receptor beta clonotypes.

Only a few counts were recorded for this clonotype. What it binds is not known. Genomic DNA from bulk tumor acted as the template, and 600 ng was loaded per sample. Several spatially distant biopsies were obtained per primary tumor intraoperatively. Samples came from untreated patients having curative surgery for newly diagnosed non-small cell lung cancer. Newly diagnosed non-small cell lung cancer patients undergoing curative-intent surgery served as donors. With V trimmed by 4 bases and J by 7 bases, 13 bases remained unmatched. The CDR3 contains 17 residues. Germline CDR1 and CDR2: LNHDA and SQIVND (reference sequence). It was with 32 V and 13 J primers that multiplex PCR amplified TCR beta CDR3. Using its own MiXCR run on the multiplex PCR reads, TCRdb lists one record per CDR3 protein. The sample includes about 15,000 distinct CDR3 sequences, 25% to 35% seen only once; the top ten take 4%.

Sequences were obtained from lung tumor tissue. The TCR was taken from a middle-aged man with non-small cell lung cancer. The J gene is TRBJ1-1, the V gene TRBV19, with TRBD1 matching 12 bases. The CDR3 DNA follows: TGTGCCAGTAGTAGGGGCGGGACAGGGGGCTTGGAGGGTGAAGCTTTCTTT. Encoded protein: CASSRGGTGGLEGEAFF.